The 6 T cell receptor beta chains below all came from one sample that was sequenced in a study of T cell repertoires in ileal Crohn's disease. Data came from immunoSEQ multiplex PCR; TCRdb stores just in-frame clones and leaves some out. The sample yields 17,000 or so clones, 88% seen once. The sequenced sample consisted of ileal tissue. Receptors originate from an adult with Crohn's disease.

The chain combines TRBV19 with TRBJ2-7; TRBD1 is a possible D gene (6 bases). V was cut by 5 bases and J by 3 bases, with 14 bases left in between. Looked up from germline, CDR1 is LNHDA and CDR2 is SQIVND (reference sequence). The length of the CDR3 is 14 residues. CDR3 coding DNA: TGTGCCAGTAGTGCCACAGGGACGAACTACGAGCAGTACTTC. It translates to CASSATGTNYEQYF.

The chain uses TRBV27 and TRBJ2-7; D is uncertain. The germline V gene encodes CDR1 MNHEY and CDR2 SMNVEV (reference sequence). The length of the CDR3 is 13 residues. V was clipped by 3 bases and J by 1 base, with 7 bases between them. The CDR3 DNA sequence: TGTGCCAGCAGTTTGCCCAGATCCTACGAGCAGTACTTC. It specifies CASSLPRSYEQYF.

The gene calls are TRBV27 and TRBJ1-2; D is unresolved. This CDR3 comprises 14 residues. The germline CDR1 and CDR2 sequences are MNHEY and SMNVEV (reference sequence). Trimming shortened V by 6 bases and J by 4 bases, and 15 bases separated the two germline ends. As DNA, the CDR3 is TGTGCCAGCAGCCCTGCGGGGTACGTCTATGGCTACACCTTC. It specifies CASSPAGYVYGYTF.

This chain joins TRBV19 and TRBJ2-2; D is ambiguous. Between the trimmed V and J ends, which lost 7 bases and 3 bases, there was a span of 9 bases. The CDR3 spans 13 residues. Germline V lookup: CDR1 LNHDA, CDR2 SQIVND (reference sequence). CDR3 bases: TGTGCCAGTAAAATTCGTTACACCGGGGAGCTGTTTTTT. This sequence encodes CASKIRYTGELFF.

This clone was seen a handful of times. J is TRBJ1-4 and V is TRBV5-6; the D gene is possibly TRBD1 (5 bases). The CDR3 consists of 15 residues. The V and J ends lost 4 bases and 8 bases respectively, with 18 bases between them. The V gene's germline CDR1 is SGHDT and CDR2 YYEEEE. The CDR3 is CASSTVPGIAEKLFF. The CDR3 DNA is TGTGCCAGCAGCACAGTCCCAGGGATCGCGGAAAAACTGTTTTTT.

The rearrangement uses TRBV7-9 and TRBJ1-1; D possibly corresponds to TRBD1 (5 bases). V was trimmed by 1 base and J by 8 bases, leaving 11 bases between them. The germline V gene encodes CDR1 SEHNR and CDR2 FQNEAQ (reference sequence). This CDR3 has 13 amino acids. CDR3 DNA: TGTGCCAGCAGCTTAGTGGGGGAGGGAGAAGCTTTCTTT. This encodes CASSLVGEGEAFF. Full variable domain (rest looked up from reference TRBV7-9 and TRBJ1-1): DTGVSQNPRHKITKRGQNVTFRCDPISEHNRLYWYRQTLGQGPEFLTYFQNEAQLEKSRLLSDRFSAERPKGSFSTLEIQRTEQGDSAMYLCASSLVGEGEAFFGQGTRLTVV.